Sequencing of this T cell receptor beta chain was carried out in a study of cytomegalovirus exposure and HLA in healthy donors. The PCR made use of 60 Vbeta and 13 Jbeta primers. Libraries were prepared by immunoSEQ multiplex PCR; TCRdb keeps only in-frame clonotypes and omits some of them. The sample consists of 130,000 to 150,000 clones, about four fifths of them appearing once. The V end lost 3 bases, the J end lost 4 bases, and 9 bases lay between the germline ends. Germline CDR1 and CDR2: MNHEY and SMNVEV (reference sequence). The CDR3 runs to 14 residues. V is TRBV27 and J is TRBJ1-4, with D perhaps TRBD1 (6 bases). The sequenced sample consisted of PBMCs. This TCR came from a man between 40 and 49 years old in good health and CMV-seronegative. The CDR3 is CASSFGRGNEKLFF. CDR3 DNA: TGTGCCAGCAGTTTTGGCAGGGGTAATGAAAAACTGTTTTTT.